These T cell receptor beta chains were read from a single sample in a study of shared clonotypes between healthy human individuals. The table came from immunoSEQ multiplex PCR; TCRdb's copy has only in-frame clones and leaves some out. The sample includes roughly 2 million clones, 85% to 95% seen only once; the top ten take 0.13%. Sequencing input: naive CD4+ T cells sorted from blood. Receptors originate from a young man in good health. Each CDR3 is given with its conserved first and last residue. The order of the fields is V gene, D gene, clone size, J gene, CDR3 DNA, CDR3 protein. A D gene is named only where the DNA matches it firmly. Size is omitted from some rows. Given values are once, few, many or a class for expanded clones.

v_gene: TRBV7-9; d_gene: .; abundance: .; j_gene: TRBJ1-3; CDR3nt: TGTGCCAGCAGCCCCCTCAAAGTTCCTGGAAACACCATATATTTT; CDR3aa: CASSPLKVPGNTIYF
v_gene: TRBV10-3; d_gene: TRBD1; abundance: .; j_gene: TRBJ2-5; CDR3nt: TGTGCCATCAGTGAGGCAGGGGGCAAAGAGACCCAGTACTTC; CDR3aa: CAISEAGGKETQYF
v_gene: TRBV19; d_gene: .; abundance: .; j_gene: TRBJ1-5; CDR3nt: TGTGCCAGTAGTATTACCGTGGATCAGCCCCAGCATTTT; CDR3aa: CASSITVDQPQHF
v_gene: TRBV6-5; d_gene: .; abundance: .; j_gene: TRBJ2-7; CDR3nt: TGTGCCAGCAGTTACTCAGGGCCGACCTACGAGCAGTACTTC; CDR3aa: CASSYSGPTYEQYF
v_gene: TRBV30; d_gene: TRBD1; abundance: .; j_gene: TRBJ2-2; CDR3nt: TGTGCCTGGGGACAGGGTTTACTACGGACCGGGGAGCTGTTTTTT; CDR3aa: CAWGQGLLRTGELFF
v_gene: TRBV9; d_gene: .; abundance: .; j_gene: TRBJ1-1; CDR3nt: TGTGCCAGCAGCCGCGGGGAGGGCCTAAAGAACACTGAAGCTTTCTTT; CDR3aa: CASSRGEGLKNTEAFF
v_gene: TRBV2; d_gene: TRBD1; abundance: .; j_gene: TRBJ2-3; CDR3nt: TGTGCCAGCCGGGACAGCAGCACAGATACGCAGTATTTT; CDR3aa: CASRDSSTDTQYF
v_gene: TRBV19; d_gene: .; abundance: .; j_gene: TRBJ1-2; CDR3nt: TGTGCCAGTAGTATTGGCAGTCCGTGGGACTATGGCTACACCTTC; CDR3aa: CASSIGSPWDYGYTF
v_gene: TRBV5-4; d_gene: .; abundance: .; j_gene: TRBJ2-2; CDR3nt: TGTGCCAGCAGCTTGGGGACTGCAGCGGGCACCGGGGAGCTGTTTTTT; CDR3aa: CASSLGTAAGTGELFF
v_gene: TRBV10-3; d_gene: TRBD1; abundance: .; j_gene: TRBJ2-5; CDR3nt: TGTGCCATTTCCACAGGGGTCCAAGAGACCCAGTACTTC; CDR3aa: CAISTGVQETQYF
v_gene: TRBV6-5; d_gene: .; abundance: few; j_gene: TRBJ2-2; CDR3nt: TGTGCCAGCAGTTACTCCCGATGGACCGGGGAGCTGTTTTTT; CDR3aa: CASSYSRWTGELFF
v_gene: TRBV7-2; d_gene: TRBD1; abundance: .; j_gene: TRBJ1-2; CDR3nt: TGTGCCAGCAGCTTATGGGGACAGGGCCGCGGCTACACCTTC; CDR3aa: CASSLWGQGRGYTF
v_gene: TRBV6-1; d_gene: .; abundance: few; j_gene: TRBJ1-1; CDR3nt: TGTGCCAGCAGTACAGGGAACACTGAAGCTTTCTTT; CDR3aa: CASSTGNTEAFF
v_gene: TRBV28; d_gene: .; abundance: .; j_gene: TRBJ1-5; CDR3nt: TGTGCCAGCAGTTTAGGCCCAGACCTTTATAGCAATCAGCCCCAGCATTTT; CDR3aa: CASSLGPDLYSNQPQHF
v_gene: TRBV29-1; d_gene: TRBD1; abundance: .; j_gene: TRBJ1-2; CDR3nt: TGCAGCGTTTCCGCTCGAGTGACAGGGAGGGACTATGGCTACACCTTC; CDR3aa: CSVSARVTGRDYGYTF
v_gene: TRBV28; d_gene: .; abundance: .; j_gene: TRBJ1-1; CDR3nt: TGTGCCAGCAGTTTTAATTTGGGCCTTGAAGCTTTCTTT; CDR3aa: CASSFNLGLEAFF
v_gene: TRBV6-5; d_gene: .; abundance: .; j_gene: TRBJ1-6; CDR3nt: TGTGCCAGCAGTAATACCGAGGGATCACCCCTCCACTTT; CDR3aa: CASSNTEGSPLHF
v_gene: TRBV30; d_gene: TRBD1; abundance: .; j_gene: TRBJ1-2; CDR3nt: TGTGCCTGGAGTTTTCGCGGACAGGGGGCCTATGGCTACACCTTC; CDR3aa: CAWSFRGQGAYGYTF
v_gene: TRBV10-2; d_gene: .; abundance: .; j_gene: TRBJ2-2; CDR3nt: TGCGCCAGCAGGGGAGGGGGTGACACCGGGGAGCTGTTTTTT; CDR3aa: CASRGGGDTGELFF
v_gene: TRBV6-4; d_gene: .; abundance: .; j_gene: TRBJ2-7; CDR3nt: TGTGCCAGGGGGACTGAGGTCGGCGAGCAGTACTTC; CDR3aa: CARGTEVGEQYF
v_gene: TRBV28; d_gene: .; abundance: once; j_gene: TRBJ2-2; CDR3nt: TGTGCCAGCAGTCCCTTGGGGAACACCGGGGAGCTGTTTTTT; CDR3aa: CASSPLGNTGELFF
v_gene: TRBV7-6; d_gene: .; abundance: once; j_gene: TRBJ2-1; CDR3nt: TGTGCCAGCAGCTTAATGAGTGGACCAACCTCCTACAATGAGCAGTTCTTC; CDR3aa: CASSLMSGPTSYNEQFF
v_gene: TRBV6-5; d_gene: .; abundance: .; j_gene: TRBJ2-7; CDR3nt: TGTGCCACGGGGAGGTTCTACGAGCAGTACTTC; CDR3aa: CATGRFYEQYF
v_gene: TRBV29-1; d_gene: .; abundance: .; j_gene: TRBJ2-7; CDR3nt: TGCAGCGCCGTCGGGGGCTCCTACGAGCAGTACTTC; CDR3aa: CSAVGGSYEQYF
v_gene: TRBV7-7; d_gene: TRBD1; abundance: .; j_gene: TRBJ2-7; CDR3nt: TGTGCTAGCAGCCGTGACAGGGGCTACGAGCAGTACTTC; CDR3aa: CASSRDRGYEQYF
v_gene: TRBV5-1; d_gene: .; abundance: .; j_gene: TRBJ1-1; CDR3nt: TGCGCCAGCAGCTTGGGGCCTATGAACACTGAAGCTTTCTTT; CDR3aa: CASSLGPMNTEAFF
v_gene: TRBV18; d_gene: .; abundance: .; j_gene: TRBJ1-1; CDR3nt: TGTGCCAGCTCACCACCGATCAGCGAGAACACTGAAGCTTTCTTT; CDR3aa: CASSPPISENTEAFF
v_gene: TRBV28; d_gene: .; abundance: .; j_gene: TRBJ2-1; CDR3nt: TGTGCCAGCAGTTTGCCCTACAATGAGCAGTTCTTC; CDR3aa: CASSLPYNEQFF
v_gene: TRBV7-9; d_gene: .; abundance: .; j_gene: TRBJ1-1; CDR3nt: TGTGCCAGCACTTTCAGGGAGGGCACTGAAGCTTTCTTT; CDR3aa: CASTFREGTEAFF
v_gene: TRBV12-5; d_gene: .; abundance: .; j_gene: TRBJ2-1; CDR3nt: TGTGCTAGTCAGCGAGACAATGAGCAGTTCTTC; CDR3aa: CASQRDNEQFF
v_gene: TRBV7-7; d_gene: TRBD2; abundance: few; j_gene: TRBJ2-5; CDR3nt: TGTGCTAGCAGCTTAGGGCTAGCGGTCCGACAAGAGACCCAGTACTTC; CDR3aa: CASSLGLAVRQETQYF
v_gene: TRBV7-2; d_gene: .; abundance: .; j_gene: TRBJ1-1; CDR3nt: TGTGCCAGCAGCTTAGTCGGGGGTGCGAACACTGAAGCTTTCTTT; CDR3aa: CASSLVGGANTEAFF
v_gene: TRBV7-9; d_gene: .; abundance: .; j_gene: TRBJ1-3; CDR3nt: TGTGCCAGCAGCTCCATTGGGCTGGGAAACACCATATATTTT; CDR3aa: CASSSIGLGNTIYF
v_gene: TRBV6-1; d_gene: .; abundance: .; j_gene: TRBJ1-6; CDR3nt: TGTGCCAGCACAACCGGGAGTTCACCCCTCCACTTT; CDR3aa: CASTTGSSPLHF
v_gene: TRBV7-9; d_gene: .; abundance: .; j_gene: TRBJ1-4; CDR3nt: TGTGCCAGCAGCTTAATGGGGGCGAGGAATGAAAAACTGTTTTTT; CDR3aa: CASSLMGARNEKLFF
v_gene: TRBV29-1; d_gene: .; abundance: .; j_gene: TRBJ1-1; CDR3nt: TGCAGCGCGTCGGACGGGATTGAAGCTTTCTTT; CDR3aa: CSASDGIEAFF
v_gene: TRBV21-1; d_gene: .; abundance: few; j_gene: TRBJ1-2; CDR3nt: TGTGCCAGCAGCAAGAGACAGGGGGAATATGGCTACACCTTC; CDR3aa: CASSKRQGEYGYTF
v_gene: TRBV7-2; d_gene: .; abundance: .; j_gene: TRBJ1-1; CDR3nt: TGTGCCAGCAGCTCAAGATCGACTCTGAACACTGAAGCTTTCTTT; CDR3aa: CASSSRSTLNTEAFF
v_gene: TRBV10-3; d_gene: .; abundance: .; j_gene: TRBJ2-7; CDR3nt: TGTGCCATCAGTGAAACCGGTAAGAACTCCTACGAGCAGTACTTC; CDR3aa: CAISETGKNSYEQYF
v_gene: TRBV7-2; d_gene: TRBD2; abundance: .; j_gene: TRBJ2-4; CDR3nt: TGTGCCAGCAGCTTGAAGCGGGGGGGCAGCAAAAACATTCAGTACTTC; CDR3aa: CASSLKRGGSKNIQYF
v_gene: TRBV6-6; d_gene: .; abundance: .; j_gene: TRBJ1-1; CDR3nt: TGTGCCAGCAGTTCCCAAGGGGGGCGTGACACTGAAGCTTTCTTT; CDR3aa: CASSSQGGRDTEAFF
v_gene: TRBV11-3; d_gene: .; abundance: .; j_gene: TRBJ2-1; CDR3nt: TGTGCCAGCAGCTTAGATGGCGCGAATGAGCAGTTCTTC; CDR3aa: CASSLDGANEQFF
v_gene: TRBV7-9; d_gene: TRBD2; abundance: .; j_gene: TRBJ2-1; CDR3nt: TGTGCCAGCAGCTTCGGGACTAGCGGCTACAATGAGCAGTTCTTC; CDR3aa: CASSFGTSGYNEQFF
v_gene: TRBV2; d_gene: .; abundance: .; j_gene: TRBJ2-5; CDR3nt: TGTGCCAGCAGTGAACGGTCCATTACCCAGTACTTC; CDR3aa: CASSERSITQYF
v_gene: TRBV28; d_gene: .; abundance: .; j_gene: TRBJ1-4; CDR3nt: TGTGCCAGCAGAATGGGGGGGATCAATGAAAAACTGTTTTTT; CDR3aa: CASRMGGINEKLFF
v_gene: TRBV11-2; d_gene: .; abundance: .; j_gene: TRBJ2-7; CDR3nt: TGTGCCAGCAGCTTAGTAGGGGGTAGGGACGAGCAGTACTTC; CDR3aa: CASSLVGGRDEQYF
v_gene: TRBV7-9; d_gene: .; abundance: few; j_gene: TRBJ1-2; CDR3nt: TGTGCCAGCAGCTTATGGGAGGGGACCGACTATGGCTACACCTTC; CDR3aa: CASSLWEGTDYGYTF
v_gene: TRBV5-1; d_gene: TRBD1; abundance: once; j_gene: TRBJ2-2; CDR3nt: TGCGCCAGCAGCTTCGGACAGGGCAACGGGGAGCTGTTTTTT; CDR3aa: CASSFGQGNGELFF
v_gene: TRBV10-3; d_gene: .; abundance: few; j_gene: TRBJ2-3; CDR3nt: TGTGCCATCAGTGAGGCAGATACGCAGTATTTT; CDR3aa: CAISEADTQYF
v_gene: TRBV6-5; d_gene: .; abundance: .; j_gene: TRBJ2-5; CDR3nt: TGTGCCAGCAGTAAATCAAGGAGCTCAGGGACCCAGTACTTC; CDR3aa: CASSKSRSSGTQYF
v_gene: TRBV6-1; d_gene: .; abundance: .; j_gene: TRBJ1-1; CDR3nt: TGTGCCAGCAGTGCAGCGGGAATTACCATGAACACTGAAGCTTTCTTT; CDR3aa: CASSAAGITMNTEAFF
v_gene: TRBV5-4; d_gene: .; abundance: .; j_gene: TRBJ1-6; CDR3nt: TGTGCCAGCAGCCCGCAGGGGCCGGGGAGCTCCTATAATTCACCCCTCCACTTT; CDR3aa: CASSPQGPGSSYNSPLHF
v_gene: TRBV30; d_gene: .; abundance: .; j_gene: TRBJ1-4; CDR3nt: TGTGCCTGGAACTCGGGGCAGGGGAGTGAAAAACTGTTTTTT; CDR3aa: CAWNSGQGSEKLFF
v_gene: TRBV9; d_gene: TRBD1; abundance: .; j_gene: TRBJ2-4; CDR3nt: TGTGCCAGCAGCGGGGGACAGGGGTACATTCAGTACTTC; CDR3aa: CASSGGQGYIQYF
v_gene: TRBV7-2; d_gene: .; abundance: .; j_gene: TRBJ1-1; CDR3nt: TGTGCCAGCAGCTTTGAGGGGAGGGACACTGAAGCTTTCTTT; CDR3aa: CASSFEGRDTEAFF
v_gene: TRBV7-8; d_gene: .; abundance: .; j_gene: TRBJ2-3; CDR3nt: TGTGCCAGCAGCTTAATGGATGCGCAGTATTTT; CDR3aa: CASSLMDAQYF